Listed below are T cell receptor beta chains from one sample, sequenced in a study. TCRdb re-derived calls from the RT-PCR reads in MiXCR, one entry per CDR3 protein. This sample has almost 700,000 distinct CDR3 sequences; about 14% occur once, and the top ten carry about 3.6%. The sequenced material came from memory CD4+ T cells from blood. All receptors derive from a female donor in good health, serving as a healthy control. The CDR3 runs from the conserved cysteine through the conserved F or W. A D gene is named only where the DNA matches it firmly. Only part of the rows carry a size: once, few, many, or a class if the clone is expanded.

v_call	j_call	cdr3_length	d_call	clone_size	cdr3_nt	cdr3_aa
TRBV20-1	TRBJ2-7	13	.	few	TGCAGTGCTAATAAGGTAAACTCCTACGAGCAGTACTTC	CSANKVNSYEQYF
TRBV24-1	TRBJ2-3	16	.	few	TGTGCCACCAGTGAGGGGGGATGGGGTTCTGGAGATACGCAGTATTTT	CATSEGGWGSGDTQYF
TRBV12-3/TRBV12-4	TRBJ1-1	15	.	.	TGTGCCAGCAGTTTAAAGGGAGGGGGTCTCACTGAAGCTTTCTTT	CASSLKGGGLTEAFF
TRBV20-1	TRBJ2-2	13	.	few	TGCAGTGCTTCCGGGCCAAGACAGGGGGAGCTGTTTTTT	CSASGPRQGELFF
TRBV20-1	TRBJ1-2	12	.	.	TGCAGTGCTGGGCTAGGGGACTATGGCTACACCTTC	CSAGLGDYGYTF
TRBV7-3	TRBJ1-1	15	TRBD1	.	TGTGCCAGCAGCCCGCCGACAGGGAGCGTCGCTGAAGCTTTCTTT	CASSPPTGSVAEAFF
TRBV12-3/TRBV12-4	TRBJ2-7	15	.	few	TGTGCCAGCAGTTTAGGTAGGGGACTGGGATACGAGCAGTACTTC	CASSLGRGLGYEQYF
TRBV7-2	TRBJ2-1	15	.	.	TGTGCCAGCAGCTTAGGTGGGGGGACGAAAGTTGAGCAGTTCTTC	CASSLGGGTKVEQFF
TRBV7-9	TRBJ1-2	13	TRBD1	few	TGTGCCAGCAGCGTGGGACAGTACTATGGCTACACCTTC	CASSVGQYYGYTF
TRBV5-6	TRBJ2-5	14	.	many	TGTGCCAGCAGCTTGGGTGGGACCGGCGGGACCCAGTACTTC	CASSLGGTGGTQYF
TRBV29-1	TRBJ2-2	13	TRBD2	.	TGCAGCGTGGGGGGGACTAGTAGCGGGGAGCTGTTTTTT	CSVGGTSSGELFF
TRBV28	TRBJ2-7	14	TRBD1	.	TGTGCCAGCAGTTTCGCAGGGGGAACCTACGAGCAGTACTTC	CASSFAGGTYEQYF
TRBV12-3/TRBV12-4	TRBJ1-5	14	TRBD1	few	TGTGCCAGCAGGGGACAGACATTAGGTCAGCCCCAGCATTTT	CASRGQTLGQPQHF
TRBV5-1	TRBJ2-3	15	.	many	TGCGCCAGCAGCTTAGAATGGGCTAGCACAGATACGCAGTATTTT	CASSLEWASTDTQYF
TRBV5-1	TRBJ2-2	16	.	few	TGCGCCAGCAGCTTGGTTCGGGAGACGAACACCGGGGAGCTGTTTTTT	CASSLVRETNTGELFF
TRBV5-1	TRBJ2-7	17	TRBD1	.	TGCGCCAGCAGCTTGCTCCCCCAGGGGGCAAAGGGATACGAGCAGTACTTC	CASSLLPQGAKGYEQYF
TRBV5-1	TRBJ2-7	14	.	many	TGCGCCAGCAGTCTAAGCGGGACAACCTACGAGCAGTACTTC	CASSLSGTTYEQYF
TRBV5-6	TRBJ2-3	15	TRBD2	.	TGTGCCAGCAGCCTAACTAGCGGGGCAGGAGATACGCAGTATTTT	CASSLTSGAGDTQYF
TRBV20-1	TRBJ2-7	12	.	few	TGCAGTGCTAGTAAGGGGGTCAACGAGCAGTACTTC	CSASKGVNEQYF
TRBV12-3/TRBV12-4	TRBJ2-2	15	TRBD2	.	TGTGCCAGCAGTTGGGGACTAGCGAGCACCGGGGAGCTGTTTTTT	CASSWGLASTGELFF
TRBV7-2	TRBJ2-5	16	TRBD2	.	TGTGCCAGCAGCCCCCCGGGGAGCGGGAGCCTGAAGACCCAGTACTTC	CASSPPGSGSLKTQYF
TRBV7-2	TRBJ2-3	18	TRBD2	many	TGTGCCAGCAGCGTTACTAGCGGGAGGGCCAGGGGCACAGATACGCAGTATTTT	CASSVTSGRARGTDTQYF
TRBV20-1	TRBJ2-2	15	TRBD2	few	TGCAGCGCTGAACTAGCGGGAGTTCAGACCGGGGAGCTGTTTTTT	CSAELAGVQTGELFF
TRBV29-1	TRBJ1-2	13	.	.	TGCAGCGTTCCCTCCGACAGGAGCTATGGCTACACCTTC	CSVPSDRSYGYTF
TRBV10-1	TRBJ2-1	14	TRBD2	few	TGCGCCAGCAGCCAAGGACTAGCGGTTAATGAGCAGTTCTTC	CASSQGLAVNEQFF
TRBV25-1	TRBJ2-3	13	.	.	TGTGCCAGCGAGCGAGATACGGTAGATACGCAGTATTTT	CASERDTVDTQYF
TRBV6-5	TRBJ2-3	15	.	.	TGTGCCAGCAGTCGGACAGATTCTAGCACAGATACGCAGTATTTT	CASSRTDSSTDTQYF
TRBV6-1	TRBJ1-1	15	.	.	TGTGCCAGCAGTGAGGGTAGGGCTAGGAACACTGAAGCTTTCTTT	CASSEGRARNTEAFF
TRBV6-6	TRBJ1-1	12	.	many	TGTGCCAGCAGTGCCGCAGCCACTGAAGCTTTCTTT	CASSAAATEAFF
TRBV5-5	TRBJ2-5	14	.	.	TGTGCCAGCAGCTTGAGGCAGGACTCAGAGACCCAGTACTTC	CASSLRQDSETQYF
TRBV20-1	TRBJ2-7	14	TRBD2	.	TGCAGTGCTAGGGCTCTAGCGGGGGCATCCGAGCAGTACTTC	CSARALAGASEQYF
TRBV18	TRBJ2-7	14	.	few	TGTGCCAGCTCACCACGAGGGGAGAACTACGAGCAGTACTTC	CASSPRGENYEQYF
TRBV29-1	TRBJ1-1	14	.	few	TGCAGCGTTGTCCCGGGTTTTTCGAACACTGAAGCTTTCTTT	CSVVPGFSNTEAFF
TRBV20-1	TRBJ2-1	12	.	few	TGCAGTGCGACGAGCTCCTACAATGAGCAGTTCTTC	CSATSSYNEQFF
TRBV20-1	TRBJ1-5	19	TRBD1	many	TGCAGTGCTAGAAAACCGGGACAGGGGGCAAGAATAAGCAATCAGCCCCAGCATTTT	CSARKPGQGARISNQPQHF
TRBV5-6	TRBJ2-1	17	TRBD1	few	TGTGCCAGCAGCCTATACCGGGACAGGGATTCTTATGGTGAGCAGTTCTTC	CASSLYRDRDSYGEQFF
TRBV7-2	TRBJ2-7	14	TRBD1	few	TGTGCCAGCAGCTCGACCGGGACAGCCTACGAGCAGTACTTC	CASSSTGTAYEQYF
TRBV19	TRBJ2-1	13	.	.	TGTGCCAGTAGTATTTTCCCCGGGGATGAGCAGTTCTTC	CASSIFPGDEQFF
TRBV12-3/TRBV12-4	TRBJ2-5	17	TRBD2	many	TGTGCCAGCAGCCTCGGACTAGCGGGAGCGCTACAAGAGACCCAGTACTTC	CASSLGLAGALQETQYF
TRBV20-1	TRBJ2-7	11	.	many	TGCAGTGCTCCCACTAGTGCCGAGCAGTACTTC	CSAPTSAEQYF
TRBV28	TRBJ2-3	15	TRBD2	few	TGTGCCAGCAGTTTCTTAGCGGGGGGTGAGGATACGCAGTATTTT	CASSFLAGGEDTQYF
TRBV7-3	TRBJ2-3	13	.	few	TGTGCCAGCAGCCGGACCCGCACAGATACGCAGTATTTT	CASSRTRTDTQYF
TRBV20-1	TRBJ1-1	12	.	.	TGCAGTGTTCTATTCTCGAACACTGAAGCTTTCTTT	CSVLFSNTEAFF
TRBV20-1	TRBJ2-5	15	TRBD1	.	TGCAGTGCTCGCGCCGGGACAGGGGCAGGTGAGACCCAGTACTTC	CSARAGTGAGETQYF
TRBV29-1	TRBJ1-1	13	.	.	TGCAGCGTTGAAAGGGTTGTGAACACTGAAGCTTTCTTT	CSVERVVNTEAFF
TRBV5-1	TRBJ2-1	15	.	.	TGCGCCAGCAGCTCCGAAGGGGGCTCCTACAATGAGCAGTTCTTC	CASSSEGGSYNEQFF
TRBV10-3	TRBJ2-1	15	TRBD2	many	TGTGCCATCAGGGGACTAGCGGGAGGGTATGGTGAGCAGTTCTTC	CAIRGLAGGYGEQFF
TRBV12-3/TRBV12-4	TRBJ1-5	18	TRBD1	few	TGTGCCAGCAGCCCTGGGACAGGGGCCCGGGGGGCCAATCAGCCCCAGCATTTT	CASSPGTGARGANQPQHF